The rows below give T cell receptor beta chains drawn from one sample of a study of cytomegalovirus exposure and HLA in healthy donors. Repertoires were generated with immunoSEQ multiplex PCR, while TCRdb's copy carries only in-frame clones and drops some. The data contain 130,000 to 150,000 clones, roughly 80% of them singletons. Sequenced sample: PBMCs. These receptors originate from a woman aged 40 to 55 in good health and CMV-seropositive. Both conserved end residues are trimmed from each CDR3.

J,V,length,CDR3
TRBJ2-5,TRBV7-7,13,ASSLVQGKEETQY
TRBJ2-6,TRBV5-6,11,ASSSAGANVLT
TRBJ2-1,TRBV7-9,14,ASSYNTGQAANEQF
TRBJ2-5,TRBV29-1,12,SVAGLAGGETQY
TRBJ2-5,TRBV2,16,ASRMQLGGIANQETQY
TRBJ2-7,TRBV9,13,ASSVEEAEIYEQY
TRBJ2-5,TRBV7-6,12,ASSSTGTQETQY
TRBJ2-7,TRBV5-1,12,ASSLQGLSYEQY
TRBJ2-5,TRBV29-1,12,SVYNRGRGETQY
TRBJ1-6,TRBV7-9,12,ASSLARTVSPLH
TRBJ2-2,TRBV18,14,ASSQLAGANPGELF
TRBJ1-1,TRBV9,11,ASSAGGFTEAF
TRBJ2-7,TRBV10-1,11,AERRGYTYEQY
TRBJ2-6,TRBV2,12,ASARLSGANVLT
TRBJ2-5,TRBV12-5,12,ASAPPPGQETQY
TRBJ2-1,TRBV6-1,13,ASSEGLSSYNEQF
TRBJ2-1,TRBV15,13,ATSRVAGAYNEQF